This entry lists 10 T cell receptor beta chains sequenced from one sample in a study of T cells in Graves' hyperthyroidism and ophthalmopathy. RNA transcripts were the template for amplifying TCR beta CDR3 regions. HTBI primers were employed in a first-round RT-PCR of the TCR CDR3. TCRdb re-called the multiplex PCR reads through MiXCR, storing one row per CDR3 protein. The table records 300,000 to 450,000 distinct CDR3 sequences, roughly 25% of them present only once. The sequencing input was blood. The source of these receptors is a man aged 50-59 years with Graves' hyperthyroidism.

This clonotype was counted ten times or more. The chain joins TRBV20-1 to TRBJ2-7; possible D gene TRBD2, 5 bases. The germline V gene encodes CDR1 DFQATT and CDR2 SNEGSKA (reference sequence). CDR3 size: 15 residues. Between the trimmed V and J ends, which lost 3 bases and 2 bases, there was a span of 17 bases. CDR3 protein: CSASGELGLPYEQYF. The CDR3 coding sequence is TGCAGTGCTAGCGGAGAGCTAGGACTGCCCTACGAGCAGTACTTC.

Only a few counts were recorded for this clonotype. The V call is TRBV7-3, the J call TRBJ2-5; D perhaps matches TRBD1 (6 bases). Germline V CDR1 and CDR2: SGHTA, FQGTGA. Trimming took 2 bases from V and 0 from J, leaving 10 bases between them. There are 15 residues in the CDR3. The CDR3, as DNA: TGTGCCAGCAGCTTATCGGGGACATACCAAGAGACCCAGTACTTC. It specifies CASSLSGTYQETQYF.

The chain joins TRBV5-1 to TRBJ1-2; no firm D call. Trimming took off 1 base at V and 5 bases at J, with 6 bases between the two ends. The CDR3 covers 12 residues. Germline V gene lookup returns CDR1 SGHRS and CDR2 YFSETQ. CDR3 DNA: TGCGCCAGCAGCTTGTCTCGGTATGGCTACACCTTC. Its translation is CASSLSRYGYTF.

This clonotype was detected a few times. This CDR3 is CASSHGGTNTGELFF. CDR3 coding DNA: TGTGCCAGCAGTCATGGGGGCACTAACACCGGGGAGCTGTTTTTT. The chain has TRBV11-3 and TRBJ2-2; D is possibly TRBD1 (6 bases). This CDR3 has 15 residues. Germline CDR1 reads SGHNT; CDR2 reads YENEEA. V lost 6 bases, J lost 2 bases, and 13 bases lay in between. Full variable domain (outside the CDR3, taken from reference TRBV11-3 and TRBJ2-2): EAGVVQSPRYKIIEKKQPVAFWCNPISGHNTLYWYLQNLGQGPELLIRYENEEAVDDSQLPKDRFSAERLKGVDSTLKIQPAELGDSAVYLCASSHGGTNTGELFFGEGSRLTVL.

This clonotype was found once. This sequence joins TRBV30 and TRBJ2-7; 9 bases line up with TRBD2. The germline V gene encodes CDR1 GTSNPN and CDR2 SVGIG (reference sequence). CDR3 length: 15 amino acids. V gave up 1 base and J gave up 4 bases; unmatched junction bases: 8. The CDR3 sequence: CAWSASGTSRYEQYF. In DNA form, the CDR3 reads TGTGCCTGGAGTGCCTCCGGGACTAGCAGATACGAGCAGTACTTC.

This clonotype was detected many times. The chain recombines TRBV7-9 with TRBJ2-3; TRBD2 agrees at 8 bases. V shed 5 bases, J shed 5 bases, and the junction held 18 bases outside the gene matches. The CDR3 totals 18 residues. Per germline, CDR1 SEHNR and CDR2 FQNEAQ (reference sequence). CDR3 DNA sequence: TGTGCCAGCAGCCTTCGTGGGGACCGGGAGGGCCGAGGAGATACGCAGTATTTT. Translating gives CASSLRGDREGRGDTQYF. The full variable domain, in which reference TRBV7-9 and TRBJ2-3 provide the parts outside the CDR3, is DTGVSQNPRHKITKRGQNVTFRCDPISEHNRLYWYRQTLGQGPEFLTYFQNEAQLEKSRLLSDRFSAERPKGSFSTLEIQRTEQGDSAMYLCASSLRGDREGRGDTQYFGPGTRLTVL.

The chain is built from TRBV7-6 and TRBJ2-3; 16 nucleotides agree with TRBD2. Trimming at V came to 1 base and at J to 4 bases, leaving 8 bases not matched to a gene. Germline CDR1 SGHVS, CDR2 FNYEAQ. There are 19 residues in the CDR3. Here the CDR3 reads CASSLEGTSGRAIADTQYF. The CDR3 DNA follows: TGTGCCAGCAGCTTAGAAGGGACTAGCGGGAGGGCCATCGCAGATACGCAGTATTTT. The variable domain in full, with the rest retrieved from reference TRBV7-6 and TRBJ2-3, is GAGVSQSPRYKVTKRGQDVALRCDPISGHVSLYWYRQALGQGPEFLTYFNYEAQQDKSGLPNDRFSAERPEGSISTLTIQRTEQRDSAMYRCASSLEGTSGRAIADTQYFGPGTRLTVL.

A single count supports this clonotype. The chain uses TRBV9 and TRBJ1-3; D uncertain. The germline V gene has CDR1 SGDLS and CDR2 YYNGEE. Trimming stripped 3 bases from V and 0 bases from J, with 10 bases between. The CDR3 length is 15 residues. CDR3 DNA: TGTGCCAGCAGCGCGGACGGGGTCTCTGGAAACACCATATATTTT. Translated: CASSADGVSGNTIYF.

This clonotype showed up just a few times. V usage is TRBV28 and J usage is TRBJ2-1; 13 positions match TRBD2. The trim removed 6 bases at V and 7 bases at J, leaving 9 bases unmatched. The CDR3 length is 16 residues. CDR1 and CDR2 from the germline V gene are MDHEN and SYDVKM. CDR3 loop: CASSQIPLAGGNEQFF. CDR3 sequence (DNA): TGTGCCAGCAGCCAAATCCCACTAGCGGGAGGGAATGAGCAGTTCTTC. Based on the CDR3 plus reference TRBV28 and TRBJ2-1, the full variable domain is DVKVTQSSRYLVKRTGEKVFLECVQDMDHENMFWYRQDPGLGLRLIYFSYDVKMKEKGDIPEGYSVSREKKERFSLILESASTNQTSMYLCASSQIPLAGGNEQFFGPGTRLTVL.

Ten or more counts support this clonotype. The chain combines TRBV27 with TRBJ1-1; no definite D call. From germline, CDR1 is MNHEY and CDR2 SMNVEV (reference sequence). This CDR3 is built from 13 residues. Trimming pared 5 bases from V and 5 bases from J, leaving 12 bases between. The CDR3 bases are TGTGCCAGCAGTGCCGGCCGAAGGACTGAAGCTTTCTTT. Translated, it gives CASSAGRRTEAFF.